The T cell receptor beta chain described here comes from a study of cytomegalovirus exposure and HLA in healthy donors. Concerning this clone: Its specificity is not known.

Study-level findings and limits: With further analysis later on, most CMV-associated TCR beta chains appeared HLA-restricted. In a later analysis, 16,951 TCR beta sequences were associated with HLA alleles at 0.05 false discovery rate. A further, later analysis showed that HLA-associated TCR beta chains (compared with equally common others) were more clonally expanded.

PCR involved 60 Vbeta and 13 Jbeta primers. Only in-frame clones appear in the TCRdb table, and some are missing; sequencing was by immunoSEQ multiplex PCR. This table holds some 40,000 clones. This CDR3 is 15 amino acids long. Trimming left V 2 bases short and J 4 bases short, with 12 bases between. Germline V CDR1 and CDR2: SGHNT, YYREEE (reference sequence). This chain joins TRBV5-4 and TRBJ1-4; possible D gene TRBD1, 6 bases. Sequencing input: PBMCs. This TCR derives from a male donor in good health and CMV-seronegative. The CDR3 nucleotides are TGTGCCAGCAGCTTCCGAGGGGGACATAATGAAAAACTGTTTTTT. It codes for CASSFRGGHNEKLFF.